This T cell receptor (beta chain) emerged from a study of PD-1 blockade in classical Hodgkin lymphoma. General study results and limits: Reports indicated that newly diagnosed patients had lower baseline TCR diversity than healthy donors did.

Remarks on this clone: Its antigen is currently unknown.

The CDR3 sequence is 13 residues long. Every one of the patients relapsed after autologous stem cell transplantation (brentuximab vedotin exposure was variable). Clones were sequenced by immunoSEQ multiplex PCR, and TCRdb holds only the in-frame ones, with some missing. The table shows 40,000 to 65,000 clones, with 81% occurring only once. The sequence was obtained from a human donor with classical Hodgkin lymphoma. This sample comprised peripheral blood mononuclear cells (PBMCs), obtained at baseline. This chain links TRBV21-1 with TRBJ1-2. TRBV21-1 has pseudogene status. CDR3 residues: CASSKERAYGYTF. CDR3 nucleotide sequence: TGTGCCAGCAGCAAAGAAAGGGCCTATGGCTACACCTTC.